A selection of T cell receptor beta chains follows, all from one sample in a study of shared clonotypes between healthy human individuals. Some clones are missing from TCRdb's copy, which holds only in-frame ones; the method was immunoSEQ multiplex PCR. Seen here are 2,500,000 or so clones, 93% observed once, and the top ten hold 0.36%. The sample was naive CD4+ T cells from PBMCs. These TCRs come from a man between 18 and 35 years old in good health. Some clones in this sample may be carry-over from other donors' samples. Each CDR3 is given without its conserved first and last residue. Each record gives: V gene, CDR3 length, clone size, CDR3 protein. A row's size may be missing; if present it is once, few, many or a size class.

TRBV5-1 | 14 | NA | ASSLAPTSGSNEQF
TRBV4-1 | 14 | NA | ASSRTSGRGTGELF
TRBV18 | 13 | NA | ASSPSSGDYNEQF
TRBV7-3 | 14 | NA | ASSLRDRGSGNTIY
TRBV5-4 | 13 | NA | ASSQPTGTDYGYT
TRBV2 | 9 | few | ASSEALRAF
TRBV6-5 | 13 | NA | ASSYSYQGNTEAF
TRBV27 | 9 | once | ASRDRWEQY
TRBV29-1 | 13 | NA | SVKTSQMGTDTQY
TRBV6-1 | 11 | NA | ASSQRGDTEAF
TRBV11-3 | 16 | NA | ASSLEPHGQGLYNEQF
TRBV19 | 13 | NA | ASSIGDGAYNEQF
TRBV4-1 | 13 | NA | ASSQVVGVGYGYT
TRBV5-1 | 10 | NA | ASSLARNEQF
TRBV9 | 14 | NA | ASSPRDTTILTTQY
TRBV11-1 | 13 | NA | ASSEGQGMGNEQF
TRBV5-6 | 14 | NA | ASSSGTGGLQETQY
TRBV2 | 11 | NA | ASSDRGLATQY
TRBV4-1 | 14 | NA | ASSQRVQGNQETQY
TRBV30 | 11 | NA | AWRARGTDTQY
TRBV28 | 13 | once | ASSLSGLAGSGYT
TRBV28 | 13 | NA | ASSLITAGSYEQY
TRBV15 | 11 | NA | ATSTGTYNEQF
TRBV7-2 | 13 | NA | ASSHRDTFTGELF